A selection of T cell receptor beta chains follows, all from one sample in a study of blood T cell repertoires in COVID-19. TCRdb's copy holds only in-frame clones and misses some; the assay was immunoSEQ multiplex PCR. The sample has about 180,000 clones, roughly 77% seen once. Sequencing used peripheral blood. These receptors came from a man in his 70s with active or convalescent COVID-19. CDR3s include the opening cysteine and the closing phenylalanine or tryptophan. The order of the fields is clone size, J gene, D gene, V gene, CDR3 protein, CDR3 DNA. D genes are given only for firm matches. Size is stated for part of the rows, as once, few or many counts, or as a class when the clone is expanded.

size: -; J: TRBJ2-3; D: TRBD2; V: TRBV2; CDR3: CASSGGSPDTQYF; DNA: TGTGCCAGCTCGGGAGGGAGTCCAGATACGCAGTATTTT
size: -; J: TRBJ2-3; D: TRBD2; V: TRBV27; CDR3: CASRHKREVSTDTQYF; DNA: TGTGCCAGCAGGCATAAGCGGGAGGTATCCACAGATACGCAGTATTTT
size: few; J: TRBJ1-2; D: -; V: TRBV2; CDR3: CASSDTAGNYGYTF; DNA: TGTGCCAGCAGTGATACGGCAGGGAACTATGGCTACACCTTC
size: -; J: TRBJ1-5; D: TRBD1; V: TRBV2; CDR3: CASRQTGDNQPQHF; DNA: TGTGCCAGCAGACAGACAGGGGACAATCAGCCCCAGCATTTT
size: few; J: TRBJ2-7; D: -; V: TRBV6-6; CDR3: CASQDGGTRTYEQYF; DNA: TGTGCCAGCCAGGATGGGGGGACCCGTACCTACGAGCAGTACTTC
size: few; J: TRBJ1-1; D: -; V: TRBV19; CDR3: CASSIVGGNTEAFF; DNA: TGTGCCAGTAGTATAGTAGGGGGGAACACTGAAGCTTTCTTT
size: -; J: TRBJ2-2; D: -; V: TRBV7-2; CDR3: CASSLYRHANTGELFF; DNA: TGTGCCAGCAGCTTATACAGGCATGCGAACACCGGGGAGCTGTTTTTT
size: -; J: TRBJ1-3; D: -; V: TRBV10-3; CDR3: CAIRRTASSGNTIYF; DNA: TGTGCCATCAGGAGGACAGCCTCCTCTGGAAACACCATATATTTT
size: -; J: TRBJ2-3; D: -; V: TRBV30; CDR3: CAWSPGADTQYF; DNA: TGTGCCTGGAGTCCAGGGGCAGATACGCAGTATTTT
size: -; J: TRBJ2-3; D: TRBD1; V: TRBV24-1; CDR3: CATSDRTGGYSTDTQYF; DNA: TGTGCCACCAGTGATCGGACAGGGGGCTATAGCACAGATACGCAGTATTTT
size: -; J: TRBJ2-5; D: -; V: TRBV30; CDR3: CAWGFRETQYF; DNA: TGTGCCTGGGGGTTCAGAGAGACCCAGTACTTC
size: -; J: TRBJ2-7; D: -; V: TRBV3-1/TRBV3-2; CDR3: CASSQVVTSRDEQYF; DNA: TGTGCCAGCAGCCAAGTAGTGACCTCTCGGGACGAGCAGTACTTC
size: -; J: TRBJ1-1; D: -; V: TRBV5-4; CDR3: CASSPQELNTEAFF; DNA: TGTGCCAGCAGCCCTCAGGAACTGAACACTGAAGCTTTCTTT
size: once; J: TRBJ1-6; D: TRBD1; V: TRBV4-2; CDR3: CASSPGQENSPLHF; DNA: TGTGCCAGCAGCCCAGGACAGGAGAATTCACCCCTCCACTTT
size: -; J: TRBJ1-1; D: -; V: TRBV15; CDR3: CATSRGGQNTEAFF; DNA: TGTGCCACCAGCAGAGGTGGACAGAACACTGAAGCTTTCTTT
size: few; J: TRBJ2-3; D: -; V: TRBV11-2; CDR3: CASSFRRGNTQYF; DNA: TGTGCCAGCAGCTTCCGGCGGGGAAATACGCAGTATTTT
size: -; J: TRBJ1-4; D: TRBD1; V: TRBV9; CDR3: CASSEGAKEKLFF; DNA: TGTGCCAGCAGTGAGGGGGCGAAGGAAAAACTGTTTTTT
size: -; J: TRBJ1-1; D: -; V: TRBV9; CDR3: CASSVGGTGLEAFF; DNA: TGTGCCAGCAGCGTAGGTGGTACGGGGTTAGAAGCTTTCTTT
size: -; J: TRBJ1-4; D: TRBD1; V: TRBV5-6; CDR3: CASSFVTGDPKLFF; DNA: TGTGCCAGCAGCTTCGTGACAGGGGATCCAAAACTGTTTTTT
size: -; J: TRBJ1-6; D: -; V: TRBV5-4; CDR3: CASSLGRSPLHF; DNA: TGTGCCAGCAGTCTGGGGAGGTCACCCCTCCACTTT
size: -; J: TRBJ1-5; D: TRBD1; V: TRBV6-5; CDR3: CASSYGQGANQPQHF; DNA: TGTGCCAGCAGTTACGGACAGGGGGCGAATCAGCCCCAGCATTTT
size: -; J: TRBJ1-4; D: TRBD1; V: TRBV11-2; CDR3: CASSPAQGAYEKLFF; DNA: TGTGCCAGCAGCCCGGCACAGGGGGCTTATGAAAAACTGTTTTTT
size: -; J: TRBJ1-4; D: -; V: TRBV5-1; CDR3: CASSFRGAGVGEKLFF; DNA: TGCGCCAGCAGCTTTCGGGGGGCCGGAGTAGGTGAAAAACTGTTTTTT
size: -; J: TRBJ1-4; D: -; V: TRBV2; CDR3: CASLREGEKLFF; DNA: TGTGCCAGCCTAAGGGAGGGTGAAAAACTGTTTTTT
size: -; J: TRBJ2-1; D: -; V: TRBV3-1/TRBV3-2; CDR3: CASSRRDSYREQFF; DNA: TGTGCCAGCAGCCGGCGGGATTCTTATCGTGAGCAGTTCTTC
size: -; J: TRBJ2-2; D: -; V: TRBV6-5; CDR3: CASSPRGYTGELFF; DNA: TGTGCCAGCAGTCCGCGGGGTTACACCGGGGAGCTGTTTTTT